One sample yielded the 18 T cell receptor beta chains listed below, sequenced in a study of regulatory T cells. Amplification used 52 TRBV primers and 13 TRBJ primers. Some clones are missing from TCRdb's copy, which holds only in-frame ones; the method was immunoSEQ multiplex PCR. The table records 20,000 to 25,000 clones, 93% of them present only once. Source material: CD8+ T cells sorted from blood. Source of these receptors: a child aged 2-15 years with CD3G deficiency.

The rearrangement links TRBV27 to TRBJ2-1; 15 bases agree with TRBD2. Germline loops: CDR1 MNHEY, CDR2 SMNVEV (reference sequence). The CDR3 consists of 16 residues. Trimming took 5 bases from V and 8 from J; bases not matched to a gene: 7. CDR3 in amino acids: CASSQSGTSGRHEQFF. CDR3 in DNA: TGTGCCAGCAGTCAGTCCGGGACTAGCGGGAGGCATGAGCAGTTCTTC.

This sequence joins TRBV28 and TRBJ2-7, with D perhaps matching TRBD1 (5 bases). This CDR3 is 16 amino acids long. Looked up from germline, CDR1 is MDHEN and CDR2 is SYDVKM. V was shortened by 4 bases and J by 1 base, with 17 bases between the two germline ends. CDR3 coding DNA: TGTGCCAGCAGTTCCCCGACAAGGGGTCGATCCTACGAGCAGTACTTC. Protein product: CASSSPTRGRSYEQYF.

For the CDR3, the DNA is TGTGCCAGCAGCTATACTAGCGGGAGGGCCGGAGATACGCAGTATTTT. It yields the protein CASSYTSGRAGDTQYF. J is TRBJ2-3 and V is TRBV7-8; 13 bases are a match to TRBD2. The V gene end was trimmed by 4 bases and the J gene end by 5 bases; junction bases not matched to a gene: 6. In germline, CDR1 is SGHVS, CDR2 FQNEAQ. The CDR3 totals 16 residues.

This clone has more than one count but fewer than ten. The chain joins TRBV28 to TRBJ1-5; the D is unclear. CDR3 length: 14 residues. V was trimmed by 2 bases and J by 7 bases, leaving 12 bases between them. Germline CDR1 is MDHEN and CDR2 is SYDVKM. The CDR3 here is CASSLPGPGQPQHF. The DNA of the CDR3 is TGTGCCAGCAGTTTACCCGGACCTGGGCAGCCCCAGCATTTT.

This clone has a single count. This rearrangement joins TRBV6-1 to TRBJ2-2; 8 nucleotides align to TRBD2. Germline lookup yields CDR1 MNHNS and CDR2 SASEGT. CDR3 length equals 15 residues. The V and J ends lost 6 bases and 7 bases, in that order; junction bases with no gene match: 10. The CDR3 loop is CASRRAGEAVGELFF. DNA for the CDR3: TGTGCCAGCAGGAGAGCGGGAGAAGCGGTCGGGGAGCTGTTTTTT.

V is TRBV19 and J is TRBJ2-3; D is uncertain. This CDR3 is built from 16 residues. V was trimmed by 3 bases and J by 1 base, leaving 14 bases between them. Per germline, CDR1 LNHDA and CDR2 SQIVND (reference sequence). The CDR3 DNA reads as TGTGCCAGTAGTATGGGTGGGCCGCTTGGCACAGATACGCAGTATTTT. Translated, it gives CASSMGGPLGTDTQYF.

This sequence joins TRBV20-1 and TRBJ2-4; D is unresolved. Trimming pared 5 bases from V and 9 bases from J, leaving 11 bases between. Germline V gene data show CDR1 as DFQATT and CDR2 as SNEGSKA (reference sequence). The CDR3 contains 11 residues. The CDR3 is CSAPYSSIQYF. CDR3 nucleotides: TGCAGTGCTCCCTACTCCAGCATTCAGTACTTC.

The rearrangement uses TRBV28 and TRBJ2-6, with 11 bases lining up with TRBD1. Per the germline V gene, CDR1 is MDHEN and CDR2 is SYDVKM. This CDR3 has 18 amino acids. Germline trimming cut 8 bases from V and 1 base from J; bases unmatched to any gene: 10. The CDR3: CASGADRDRGSGANVLTF. The CDR3 DNA sequence: TGTGCCAGCGGGGCGGACCGGGACAGGGGGTCTGGGGCCAACGTCCTGACTTTC.

The CDR3 DNA sequence: TGTGCCAGCAGTTTGACCAAAAAGACGGGATATAGCAATCAGCCCCAGCATTTT. Its protein product is CASSLTKKTGYSNQPQHF. The rearrangement joins TRBV28 to TRBJ1-5; D is unclear. The V end was cut by 3 bases, the J end by 0 bases, with 18 bases between. From germline, CDR1 is MDHEN and CDR2 SYDVKM. The CDR3 runs 18 residues.

This chain links TRBV28 with TRBJ2-7, with 10 bases fitting TRBD2. This CDR3 comprises 14 residues. J lost 5 bases, V lost 6 bases, and 7 bases had no gene match. CDR1 is MDHEN and CDR2 is SYDVKM in the germline V gene. This CDR3 reads CASSHSGRYDEQYF. The CDR3 coding sequence is TGTGCCAGCAGCCATAGCGGGAGGTACGACGAGCAGTACTTC.

The chain couples TRBV10-3 to TRBJ2-1; no firm D call. CDR1 and CDR2 from the germline V gene are ENHRY and SYGVKD. The CDR3 sequence is 15 residues long. The V gene lost 5 bases and the J gene lost 1 base, with 12 bases spanning the gap. The CDR3 DNA sequence: TGTGCCATCAGTAAGACCGAAGTTTCCTACAATGAGCAGTTCTTC. It is translated as CAISKTEVSYNEQFF.

The J gene is TRBJ1-2, the V gene TRBV28; 12 positions match TRBD1. In germline, CDR1 is MDHEN, CDR2 SYDVKM. This CDR3 comprises 14 residues. The V gene end was trimmed by 8 bases and the J gene end by 8 bases; junction bases not matched to a gene: 9. In DNA form, the CDR3 reads TGTGCCAGCGCTAGGGACAGGGGGCGCGAGGGCTACACCTTC. Encoded protein: CASARDRGREGYTF.

The CDR3 coding sequence is TGTGCCAGCAGTCCGGGGACTAGCGATAGCACAGATACGCAGTATTTT. Protein: CASSPGTSDSTDTQYF. The chain is built from TRBV27 and TRBJ2-3; 10 bases align to TRBD2. The ends lost 5 bases at V and 0 bases at J; junction bases unmatched: 5. Germline V gene sequence: CDR1 MNHEY, CDR2 SMNVEV (reference sequence). The CDR3 contains 16 residues.

The V call is TRBV28, the J call TRBJ2-1; TRBD2 agrees at 12 bases. CDR1 MDHEN and CDR2 SYDVKM come from the germline V gene. V gave up 2 bases and J gave up 8 bases; unmatched junction bases: 10. CDR3 size: 17 residues. The CDR3 DNA reads as TGTGCCAGCAGTTTAGCGGCGACTAGCGGGAGTGACCATGAGCAGTTCTTC. It specifies CASSLAATSGSDHEQFF.

Relative to its sample, this clone is medium-sized. Other DNA sequences within the sample encode an identical CDR3. The J gene is TRBJ2-7, the V gene TRBV28, with D maybe TRBD1 (5 bases). In germline, CDR1 is MDHEN, CDR2 SYDVKM. The CDR3 runs 16 residues. V shed 5 bases and J shed 3 bases, with 20 bases lying between them. The CDR3 sequence is CASSGETGPLSYEQYF. The DNA for the CDR3 is TGTGCCAGCAGTGGGGAAACAGGACCCCTAAGCTACGAGCAGTACTTC.

V is TRBV5-1 and J is TRBJ1-1; tentatively, D is TRBD1 (6 bases). This CDR3 has 12 residues. The V gene's germline CDR1 is SGHRS and CDR2 YFSETQ. Trimming removed 5 bases from V and 4 bases from J, with 9 bases in between. The CDR3 region has the DNA TGCGCCAGCAGGGGAGGGGGCACTGAAGCTTTCTTT. Translation: CASRGGGTEAFF. The variable domain in full, completed from reference TRBV5-1 and TRBJ1-1, reads KAGVTQTPRYLIKTRGQQVTLSCSPISGHRSVSWYQQTPGQGLQFLFEYFSETQRNKGNFPGRFSGRQFSNSRSEMNVSTLELGDSALYLCASRGGGTEAFFGQGTRLTVV.

The chain is built from TRBV11-2 and TRBJ2-1; the D gene is possibly TRBD1 (5 bases). This CDR3 has 13 amino acids. Trimming left V 3 bases short and J 6 bases short, with 9 bases between. Germline lookup yields CDR1 SGHAT and CDR2 FQNNGV. Here the CDR3 reads CASSLNRFNEQFF. CDR3 DNA: TGTGCCAGCAGCTTGAACAGGTTCAATGAGCAGTTCTTC.

The chain has TRBV6-1 and TRBJ1-1; the match to TRBD1 covers 10 bases. CDR3 size: 15 residues. Germline CDR1 reads MNHNS; CDR2 reads SASEGT. J gave up 4 bases and V 5 bases, and 7 bases lay outside the gene matches. The CDR3 here is CASSQYRTGGTEAFF. CDR3 nucleotide sequence: TGTGCCAGCAGTCAATACAGGACAGGGGGCACTGAAGCTTTCTTT.